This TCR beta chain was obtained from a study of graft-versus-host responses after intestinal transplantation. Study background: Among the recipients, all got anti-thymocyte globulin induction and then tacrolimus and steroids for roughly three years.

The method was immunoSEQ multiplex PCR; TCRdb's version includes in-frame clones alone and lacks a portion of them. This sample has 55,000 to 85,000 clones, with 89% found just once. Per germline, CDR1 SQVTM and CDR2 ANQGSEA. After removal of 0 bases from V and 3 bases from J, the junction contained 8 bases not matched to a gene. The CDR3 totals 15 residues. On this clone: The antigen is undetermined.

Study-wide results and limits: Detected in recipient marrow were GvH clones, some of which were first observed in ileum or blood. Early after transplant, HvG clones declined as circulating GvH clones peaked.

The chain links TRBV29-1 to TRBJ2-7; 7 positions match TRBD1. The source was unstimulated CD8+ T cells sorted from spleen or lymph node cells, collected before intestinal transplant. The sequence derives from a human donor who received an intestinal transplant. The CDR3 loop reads CSVEEEGGAYYEQYF. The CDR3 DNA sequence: TGCAGCGTTGAAGAAGAAGGGGGCGCATACTACGAGCAGTACTTC.